A selection of T cell receptor beta chains follows, all from one sample in a study of blood T cell repertoires in COVID-19. TCRdb's table, derived via immunoSEQ multiplex PCR, lists solely in-frame clones and lacks some. The sample yields about 47,000 clones, roughly 80% seen once. The sequenced material came from peripheral blood. The receptor source for this set is a human donor with acute or convalescent COVID-19. The donor label of this sample is uncertain. Each CDR3 is given with its conserved first and last residue. The D gene is left open where the match is weak. The listing skips clone size in some rows; elsewhere it reads once, few, many or a size class.

clone_size: -; v_call: TRBV12-3/TRBV12-4; d_call: -; j_call: TRBJ1-5; cdr3_nt: TGTGCCAGCAGCCCCCTTAATCAGCCCCAGCATTTT; cdr3_aa: CASSPLNQPQHF
clone_size: -; v_call: TRBV6-5; d_call: TRBD2; j_call: TRBJ2-7; cdr3_nt: TGTGCCAGCAGAACCTTAGCGGGCTTTACCTACGAGCAGTACTTC; cdr3_aa: CASRTLAGFTYEQYF
clone_size: -; v_call: TRBV7-9; d_call: TRBD1; j_call: TRBJ2-4; cdr3_nt: TGTGCCAGCAGCTGGACAGGGGCGTCAAACATTCAGTACTTC; cdr3_aa: CASSWTGASNIQYF
clone_size: -; v_call: TRBV7-2; d_call: -; j_call: TRBJ2-3; cdr3_nt: TGTGCCAGCAGCTTGACAGCTAGCACAGATACGCAGTATTTT; cdr3_aa: CASSLTASTDTQYF
clone_size: -; v_call: TRBV7-3; d_call: TRBD1; j_call: TRBJ1-1; cdr3_nt: TGTGCCAGCAGCTTGGGACAGACGAACACTGAAGCTTTCTTT; cdr3_aa: CASSLGQTNTEAFF
clone_size: -; v_call: TRBV5-6; d_call: TRBD1; j_call: TRBJ2-1; cdr3_nt: TGTGCCAGCAGCTGGACAGGGATGGGGGAGGCCTTGAATGAGCAGTTCTTC; cdr3_aa: CASSWTGMGEALNEQFF
clone_size: -; v_call: TRBV30; d_call: TRBD2; j_call: TRBJ2-7; cdr3_nt: TGTGCCTGTGGGACTAGCGGCTACGAGCAGTACTTC; cdr3_aa: CACGTSGYEQYF
clone_size: few; v_call: TRBV7-3; d_call: TRBD2; j_call: TRBJ2-1; cdr3_nt: TGTGCCAGCAGCTTACTCGCGGGAGGGCCACCGTTCTTC; cdr3_aa: CASSLLAGGPPFF
clone_size: -; v_call: TRBV6-2/TRBV6-3; d_call: TRBD1; j_call: TRBJ1-5; cdr3_nt: TGTGCCAGCAGTGATGTGCGCCGAAGGACAGGGCGACTCTATAGCAATCAGCCCCAGCATTTT; cdr3_aa: CASSDVRRRTGRLYSNQPQHF
clone_size: -; v_call: TRBV13; d_call: TRBD2; j_call: TRBJ2-1; cdr3_nt: TGTGCCAGCAGTCACAGCGGGGAGGCGAATGAGCAGTTCTTC; cdr3_aa: CASSHSGEANEQFF
clone_size: -; v_call: TRBV2; d_call: TRBD2; j_call: TRBJ2-3; cdr3_nt: TGTGCCATCAACAAGGGGCCCACTAGCGGGGGATCAGATACGCAGTATTTT; cdr3_aa: CAINKGPTSGGSDTQYF
clone_size: -; v_call: TRBV7-3; d_call: -; j_call: TRBJ1-2; cdr3_nt: TGTGCCAGCAGCGCGCGCGGTCAGGGGAATGGCTACACCTTC; cdr3_aa: CASSARGQGNGYTF
clone_size: -; v_call: TRBV3-1/TRBV3-2; d_call: -; j_call: TRBJ2-7; cdr3_nt: TGTGCCAGCAGCCCGCAGGGATACGAGCAGTACTTC; cdr3_aa: CASSPQGYEQYF
clone_size: -; v_call: TRBV6-5; d_call: -; j_call: TRBJ1-6; cdr3_nt: TGTGCCAGCAAAGATGATGCGGATTCACCCCTCCACTTT; cdr3_aa: CASKDDADSPLHF
clone_size: few; v_call: TRBV10-3; d_call: TRBD1; j_call: TRBJ1-5; cdr3_nt: TGTGCCATCAGTGCAGGGGGGAATCAGCCCCAGCATTTT; cdr3_aa: CAISAGGNQPQHF
clone_size: -; v_call: TRBV7-9; d_call: -; j_call: TRBJ1-1; cdr3_nt: TGTGCCAGCAGCCTCTTGGGACAGAACACTGAAGCTTTCTTT; cdr3_aa: CASSLLGQNTEAFF
clone_size: -; v_call: TRBV18; d_call: -; j_call: TRBJ1-2; cdr3_nt: TGTGCCAGCTCACCACCCGGCAGGGCACCTGGCGGCTACACCTTC; cdr3_aa: CASSPPGRAPGGYTF
clone_size: -; v_call: TRBV10-3; d_call: -; j_call: TRBJ1-2; cdr3_nt: TGTGCCATCAGTGATGAGACAGGTTCATATGGCTACACCTTC; cdr3_aa: CAISDETGSYGYTF
clone_size: -; v_call: TRBV30; d_call: TRBD1; j_call: TRBJ1-6; cdr3_nt: TGTGCCTGGAGACCCCGGGACAGGGGGCAATCACCCCTCCACTTT; cdr3_aa: CAWRPRDRGQSPLHF
clone_size: -; v_call: TRBV20-1; d_call: -; j_call: TRBJ1-5; cdr3_nt: TGCAGTGCTAGTCCCGGGAATAGCAATCAGCCCCAGCATTTT; cdr3_aa: CSASPGNSNQPQHF
clone_size: -; v_call: TRBV2; d_call: TRBD1; j_call: TRBJ1-4; cdr3_nt: TGTGCCAGCAGTGAACAGGGGGCTGATGAAAAACTGTTTTTT; cdr3_aa: CASSEQGADEKLFF
clone_size: -; v_call: TRBV19; d_call: -; j_call: TRBJ2-4; cdr3_nt: TGTGCCAGTAGTATGTCCGAAAACATTCAGTACTTC; cdr3_aa: CASSMSENIQYF
clone_size: -; v_call: TRBV15; d_call: -; j_call: TRBJ2-7; cdr3_nt: TGTGCCACCAGCAGACAGGGGCCCCCCTACGAGCAGTACTTC; cdr3_aa: CATSRQGPPYEQYF
clone_size: few; v_call: TRBV28; d_call: -; j_call: TRBJ2-6; cdr3_nt: TGTGCCAGCAGTTCCTTACAGGGTTCTGGGGCCAACGTCCTGACTTTC; cdr3_aa: CASSSLQGSGANVLTF
clone_size: -; v_call: TRBV27; d_call: TRBD2; j_call: TRBJ2-1; cdr3_nt: TGTGCCAGCAGTTCGGGACTAGGGCGGGGGAATGAGCAGTTCTTC; cdr3_aa: CASSSGLGRGNEQFF
clone_size: -; v_call: TRBV18; d_call: -; j_call: TRBJ1-1; cdr3_nt: TGTGCCAGCTCACCGAACAGGGCTGAAGCTTTCTTT; cdr3_aa: CASSPNRAEAFF
clone_size: -; v_call: TRBV28; d_call: TRBD1; j_call: TRBJ1-2; cdr3_nt: TGTGCCAGCAGGGGAGACAGGGCGGACGGCTACACCTTC; cdr3_aa: CASRGDRADGYTF
clone_size: -; v_call: TRBV5-4; d_call: -; j_call: TRBJ2-2; cdr3_nt: TGTGCCAGCAGCTTGTCGCCAGGCACGAACACCGGGGAGCTGTTTTTT; cdr3_aa: CASSLSPGTNTGELFF
clone_size: -; v_call: TRBV7-2; d_call: -; j_call: TRBJ1-3; cdr3_nt: TGTGCCAGCAGCCCCGGGGGAAACACCATATATTTT; cdr3_aa: CASSPGGNTIYF
clone_size: -; v_call: TRBV18; d_call: TRBD2; j_call: TRBJ2-3; cdr3_nt: TGTGCCAGCTCACTCGACGGGGGGGCCATAGAAGATACGCAGTATTTT; cdr3_aa: CASSLDGGAIEDTQYF
clone_size: -; v_call: TRBV18; d_call: -; j_call: TRBJ1-4; cdr3_nt: TGTGCCAGCTCACCTCAGGGTAATGAAAAACTGTTTTTT; cdr3_aa: CASSPQGNEKLFF
clone_size: -; v_call: TRBV9; d_call: -; j_call: TRBJ2-1; cdr3_nt: TGTGCCAGCAGCGTAGGAACGGGACTTCTCGACAATGAGCAGTTCTTC; cdr3_aa: CASSVGTGLLDNEQFF
clone_size: once; v_call: TRBV11-3; d_call: TRBD2; j_call: TRBJ2-1; cdr3_nt: TGTGCCAGCAGCGGTCCGGGACTAGCGGGGGGGTCACATCGGGATGAGCAGTTCTTC; cdr3_aa: CASSGPGLAGGSHRDEQFF
clone_size: -; v_call: TRBV11-1; d_call: -; j_call: TRBJ1-2; cdr3_nt: TGTGCCAGCAGCTTAGCGCAGGGAAGGGCCGGCTACACCTTC; cdr3_aa: CASSLAQGRAGYTF
clone_size: -; v_call: TRBV5-6; d_call: -; j_call: TRBJ2-1; cdr3_nt: TGTGCCAGCAGCTTCGGGGTCAGGAGCTCCTACAATGAGCAGTTCTTC; cdr3_aa: CASSFGVRSSYNEQFF
clone_size: -; v_call: TRBV7-2; d_call: TRBD1; j_call: TRBJ1-1; cdr3_nt: TGTGCCAGCAGCTCTTTAACAGGGGGGGAAGCTTTCTTT; cdr3_aa: CASSSLTGGEAFF
clone_size: -; v_call: TRBV4-2; d_call: TRBD2; j_call: TRBJ2-3; cdr3_nt: TGTGCCAGCAGCCAGGAACTCTTACTAGCGGGAGGGACAGATACGCAGTATTTT; cdr3_aa: CASSQELLLAGGTDTQYF
clone_size: -; v_call: TRBV6-4; d_call: -; j_call: TRBJ1-1; cdr3_nt: TGTGCCAGCAGCCCTTCTACGGGGAAAGCTTTCTTT; cdr3_aa: CASSPSTGKAFF
clone_size: -; v_call: TRBV29-1; d_call: -; j_call: TRBJ2-2; cdr3_nt: TGCAGCGCTACCGTGCGGGGACCGGAAGGGGCCGGGGAGCTGTTTTTT; cdr3_aa: CSATVRGPEGAGELFF
clone_size: -; v_call: TRBV6-5; d_call: TRBD2; j_call: TRBJ2-5; cdr3_nt: TGTGCCAGCAGGGCACTAGCGGGGGGACAAGAGACCCAGTACTTC; cdr3_aa: CASRALAGGQETQYF
clone_size: -; v_call: TRBV10-3; d_call: -; j_call: TRBJ1-5; cdr3_nt: TGTGCCCATACTGACGGGAATCAGCCCCAGCATTTT; cdr3_aa: CAHTDGNQPQHF
clone_size: -; v_call: TRBV19; d_call: TRBD1; j_call: TRBJ1-5; cdr3_nt: TGTGCCAGTAGTATATCGTTCGGACAGGGTGGAGTGAGGAGCAATCAGCCCCAGCATTTT; cdr3_aa: CASSISFGQGGVRSNQPQHF
clone_size: few; v_call: TRBV7-2; d_call: -; j_call: TRBJ1-1; cdr3_nt: TGTGCCAGCCGTCATATAGGACGGGGGGGGAGCACTGAAGCTTTCTTT; cdr3_aa: CASRHIGRGGSTEAFF
clone_size: once; v_call: TRBV7-3; d_call: TRBD2; j_call: TRBJ2-5; cdr3_nt: TGTGCCAGCAGCTTTTCGGGGACTAGCGGGAGCCAGACCCAGTACTTC; cdr3_aa: CASSFSGTSGSQTQYF
clone_size: once; v_call: TRBV6-6; d_call: TRBD1; j_call: TRBJ1-6; cdr3_nt: TGTGCCAGCACCCTCGGGACAGGTCTGGCACCCCTCCACTTT; cdr3_aa: CASTLGTGLAPLHF
clone_size: few; v_call: TRBV18; d_call: -; j_call: TRBJ1-1; cdr3_nt: TGTGCCAGCTCACGTGCAGAAAACACTGAAGCTTTCTTT; cdr3_aa: CASSRAENTEAFF
clone_size: -; v_call: TRBV30; d_call: -; j_call: TRBJ1-2; cdr3_nt: TGTGCCTACGCCAGAGACAGACCCTATGGCTACACCTTC; cdr3_aa: CAYARDRPYGYTF
clone_size: -; v_call: TRBV6-6; d_call: TRBD1; j_call: TRBJ2-7; cdr3_nt: TGTGCCAGCAGTAGGGACAGGGGGATCTACGAGCAGTACTTC; cdr3_aa: CASSRDRGIYEQYF
clone_size: -; v_call: TRBV27; d_call: -; j_call: TRBJ1-2; cdr3_nt: TGTGCCAGCAGTTTGGCAGGGGTGGATGGCTACACCTTC; cdr3_aa: CASSLAGVDGYTF
clone_size: few; v_call: TRBV28; d_call: -; j_call: TRBJ1-6; cdr3_nt: TGTGCCAGCAGTTTAAGATCCGCAGGGGTCACCTATAATTCACCCCTCCACTTT; cdr3_aa: CASSLRSAGVTYNSPLHF
clone_size: -; v_call: TRBV27; d_call: TRBD1; j_call: TRBJ1-6; cdr3_nt: TGTGCCAGCAGTCCCGGGACAGGGAATTCACCCCTCCACTTT; cdr3_aa: CASSPGTGNSPLHF
clone_size: few; v_call: TRBV29-1; d_call: -; j_call: TRBJ1-2; cdr3_nt: TGCAGCGTTGAAGGCCGCGCGAGGAACTATGGCTACACCTTC; cdr3_aa: CSVEGRARNYGYTF
clone_size: -; v_call: TRBV5-4; d_call: -; j_call: TRBJ2-7; cdr3_nt: TGTGCCAGCAGCTTGGGCCAGGGTTGGGAGCAGTACTTC; cdr3_aa: CASSLGQGWEQYF